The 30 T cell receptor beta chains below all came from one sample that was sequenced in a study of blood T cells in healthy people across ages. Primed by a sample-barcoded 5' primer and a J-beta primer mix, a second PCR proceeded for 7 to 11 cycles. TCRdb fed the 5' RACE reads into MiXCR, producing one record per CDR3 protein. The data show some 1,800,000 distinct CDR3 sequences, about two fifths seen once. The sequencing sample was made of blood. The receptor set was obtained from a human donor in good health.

The DNA for the CDR3 is TGTGCCATCAGTGTCGGGACGGGACATCCTAACTATGGCTACACCTTC. It codes for CAISVGTGHPNYGYTF. The chain links TRBV10-3 to TRBJ1-2; tentative D call: TRBD1 (6 bases). The CDR3 extends over 16 amino acids. Germline values: CDR1 ENHRY, CDR2 SYGVKD. V dropped 4 bases and J dropped 0 bases, with 15 bases sitting between them.

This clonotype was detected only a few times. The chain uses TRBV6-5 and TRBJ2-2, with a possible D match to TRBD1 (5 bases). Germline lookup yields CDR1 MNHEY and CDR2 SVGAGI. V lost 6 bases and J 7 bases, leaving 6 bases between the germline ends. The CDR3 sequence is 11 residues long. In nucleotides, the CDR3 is TGTGCCAGCAGCGACAGCGGGGAGCTGTTTTTT. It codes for CASSDSGELFF.

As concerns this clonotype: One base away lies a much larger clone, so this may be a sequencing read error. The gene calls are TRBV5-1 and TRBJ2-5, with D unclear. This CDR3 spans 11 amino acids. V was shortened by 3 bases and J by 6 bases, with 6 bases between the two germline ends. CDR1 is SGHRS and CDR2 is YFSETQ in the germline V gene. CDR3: CASSWEQTQYF. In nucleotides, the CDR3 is TGCGCCAGCAGCTGGGAACAGACCCAGTACTTC.

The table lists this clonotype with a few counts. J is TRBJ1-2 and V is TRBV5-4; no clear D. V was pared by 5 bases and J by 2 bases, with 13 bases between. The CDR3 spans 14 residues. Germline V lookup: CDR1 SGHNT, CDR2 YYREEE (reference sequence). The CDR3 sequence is CASSEDLRNYGYTF. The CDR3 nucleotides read TGTGCCAGCAGTGAGGACCTCAGGAACTATGGCTACACCTTC.

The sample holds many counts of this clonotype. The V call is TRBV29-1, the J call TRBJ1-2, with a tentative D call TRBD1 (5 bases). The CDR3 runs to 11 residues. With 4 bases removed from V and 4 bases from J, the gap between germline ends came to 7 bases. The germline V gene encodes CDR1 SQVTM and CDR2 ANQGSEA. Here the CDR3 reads CSVGDGYGYTF. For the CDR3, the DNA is TGCAGCGTTGGGGACGGCTATGGCTACACCTTC.

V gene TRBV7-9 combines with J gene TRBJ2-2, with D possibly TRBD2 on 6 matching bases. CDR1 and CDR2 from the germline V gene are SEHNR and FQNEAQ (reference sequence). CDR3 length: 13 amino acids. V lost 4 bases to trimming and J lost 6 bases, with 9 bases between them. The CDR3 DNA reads TGTGCCAGCAGCTCATGGGGGGCCGGGGAGCTGTTTTTT. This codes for CASSSWGAGELFF.

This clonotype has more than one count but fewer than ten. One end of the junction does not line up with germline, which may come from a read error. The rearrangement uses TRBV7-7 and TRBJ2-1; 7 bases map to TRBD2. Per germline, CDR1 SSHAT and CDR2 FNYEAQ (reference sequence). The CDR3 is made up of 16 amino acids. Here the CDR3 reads CASSSSRGISYNEQFF. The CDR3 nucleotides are TGTGCTAGCAGCTCCTCGCGGGGGATCTCCTACAATGAGCAGTTCTTC.

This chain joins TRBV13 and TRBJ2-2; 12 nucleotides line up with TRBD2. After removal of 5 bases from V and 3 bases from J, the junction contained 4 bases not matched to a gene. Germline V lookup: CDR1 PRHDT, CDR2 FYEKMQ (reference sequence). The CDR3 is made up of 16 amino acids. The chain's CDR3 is CASSPGLAGHTGELFF. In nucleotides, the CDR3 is TGTGCCAGCAGCCCGGGACTAGCGGGCCACACCGGGGAGCTGTTTTTT.

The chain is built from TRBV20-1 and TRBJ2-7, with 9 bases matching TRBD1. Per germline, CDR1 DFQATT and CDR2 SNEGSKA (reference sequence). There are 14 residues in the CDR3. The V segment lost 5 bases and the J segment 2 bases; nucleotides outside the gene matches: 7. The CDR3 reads CSALPGQGTYEQYF. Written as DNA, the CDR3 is TGCAGTGCTCTCCCGGGACAGGGTACCTACGAGCAGTACTTC.

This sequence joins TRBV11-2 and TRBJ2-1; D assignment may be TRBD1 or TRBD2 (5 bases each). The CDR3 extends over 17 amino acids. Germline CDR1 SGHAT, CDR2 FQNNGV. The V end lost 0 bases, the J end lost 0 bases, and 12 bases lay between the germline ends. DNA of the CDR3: TGTGCCAGCAGCTTAGATTTGAGCGGACACTCCTACAATGAGCAGTTCTTC. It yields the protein CASSLDLSGHSYNEQFF.

The CDR3 loop reads CSVDRGQSSYEQYF. The CDR3 nucleotides read TGCAGCGTTGATCGGGGACAGTCTTCCTACGAGCAGTACTTC. The V gene is TRBV29-1, the J gene TRBJ2-7; TRBD1 matches at 7 bases. V dropped 3 bases and J dropped 1; count of bases not matched to a gene: 6. The CDR3 has 14 amino acids. The germline CDR1 and CDR2 sequences are SQVTM and ANQGSEA.

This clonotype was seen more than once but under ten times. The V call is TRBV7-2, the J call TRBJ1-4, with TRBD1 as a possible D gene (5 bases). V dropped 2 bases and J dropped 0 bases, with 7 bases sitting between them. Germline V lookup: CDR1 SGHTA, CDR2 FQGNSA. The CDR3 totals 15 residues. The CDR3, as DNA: TGTGCCAGCAGCTTACTGGGGCCAACTAATGAAAAACTGTTTTTT. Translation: CASSLLGPTNEKLFF. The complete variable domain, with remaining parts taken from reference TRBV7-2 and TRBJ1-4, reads GAGVSQSPSNKVTEKGKDVELRCDPISGHTALYWYRQSLGQGLEFLIYFQGNSAPDKSGLPSDRFSAERTGGSVSTLTIQRTQQEDSAVYLCASSLLGPTNEKLFFGSGTQLSVL.

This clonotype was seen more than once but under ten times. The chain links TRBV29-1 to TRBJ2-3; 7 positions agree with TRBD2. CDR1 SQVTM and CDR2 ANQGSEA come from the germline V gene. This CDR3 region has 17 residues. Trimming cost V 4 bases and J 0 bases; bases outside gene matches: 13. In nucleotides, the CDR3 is TGCAGCGTTGTCGTGGCGGGGGTGAGTCTAAGCACAGATACGCAGTATTTT. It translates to CSVVVAGVSLSTDTQYF.

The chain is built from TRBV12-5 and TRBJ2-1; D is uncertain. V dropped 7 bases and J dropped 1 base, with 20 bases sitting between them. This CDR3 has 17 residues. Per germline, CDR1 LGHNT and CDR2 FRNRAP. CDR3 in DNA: TGTGCTAGTGACTTCACCTCCTCTAGGCGGTCCTACAATGAGCAGTTCTTC. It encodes CASDFTSSRRSYNEQFF.

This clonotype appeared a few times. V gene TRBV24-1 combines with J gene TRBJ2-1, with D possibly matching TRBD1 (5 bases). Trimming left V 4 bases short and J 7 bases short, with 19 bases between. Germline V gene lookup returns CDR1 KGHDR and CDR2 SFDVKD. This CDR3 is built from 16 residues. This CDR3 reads CATSDFDRVKGNEQFF. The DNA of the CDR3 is TGTGCCACCAGTGACTTCGACAGAGTAAAAGGGAATGAGCAGTTCTTC.

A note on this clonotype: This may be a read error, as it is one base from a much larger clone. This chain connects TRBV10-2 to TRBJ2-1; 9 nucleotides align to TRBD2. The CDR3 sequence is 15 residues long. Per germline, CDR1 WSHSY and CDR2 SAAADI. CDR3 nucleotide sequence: TGCGCCACCCTAATCCTAGCGGGGACCTACGATGAGCAGTTCTTC. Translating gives CATLILAGTYDEQFF.

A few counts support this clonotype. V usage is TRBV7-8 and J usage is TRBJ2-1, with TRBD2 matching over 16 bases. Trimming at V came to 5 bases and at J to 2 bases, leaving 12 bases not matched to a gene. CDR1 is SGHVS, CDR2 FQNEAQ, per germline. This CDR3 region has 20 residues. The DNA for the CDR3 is TGTGCCAGCAGCCCCGACGGGACTAGCGGGGGGGCTGGGACCTACAATGAGCAGTTCTTC. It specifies CASSPDGTSGGAGTYNEQFF.

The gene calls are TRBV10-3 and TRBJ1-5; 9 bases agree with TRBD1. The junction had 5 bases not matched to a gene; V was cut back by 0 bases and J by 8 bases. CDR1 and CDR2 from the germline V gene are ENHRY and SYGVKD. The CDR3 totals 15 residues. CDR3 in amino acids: CAISESQGAGKPQHF. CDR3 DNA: TGTGCCATCAGTGAGTCACAGGGGGCAGGTAAGCCCCAGCATTTT.

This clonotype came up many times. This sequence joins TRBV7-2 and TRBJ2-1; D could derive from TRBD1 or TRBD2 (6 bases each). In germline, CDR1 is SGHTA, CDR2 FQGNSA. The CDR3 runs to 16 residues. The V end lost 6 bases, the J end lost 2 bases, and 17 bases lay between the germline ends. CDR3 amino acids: CASSLVGGGTYNEQFF. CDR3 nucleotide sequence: TGTGCCAGCAGTCTTGTCGGAGGGGGTACCTACAATGAGCAGTTCTTC.

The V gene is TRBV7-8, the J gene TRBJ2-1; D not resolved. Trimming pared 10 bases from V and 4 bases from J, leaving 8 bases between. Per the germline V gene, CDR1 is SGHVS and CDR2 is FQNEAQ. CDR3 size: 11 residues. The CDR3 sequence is CATGRYNEQFF. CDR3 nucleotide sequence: TGTGCCACCGGCCGATACAATGAGCAGTTCTTC.

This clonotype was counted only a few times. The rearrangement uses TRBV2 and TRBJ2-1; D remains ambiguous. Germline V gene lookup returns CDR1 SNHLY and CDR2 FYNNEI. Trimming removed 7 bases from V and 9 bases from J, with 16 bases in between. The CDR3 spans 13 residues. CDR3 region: CASTPVPNTEQFF. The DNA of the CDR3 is TGTGCCAGCACGCCGGTCCCCAACACTGAGCAGTTCTTC.

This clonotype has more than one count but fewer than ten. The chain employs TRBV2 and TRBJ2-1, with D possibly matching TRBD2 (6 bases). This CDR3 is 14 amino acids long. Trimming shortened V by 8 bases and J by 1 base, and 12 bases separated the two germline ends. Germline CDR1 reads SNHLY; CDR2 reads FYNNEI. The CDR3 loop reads CASFRRVSYNEQFF. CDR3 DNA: TGTGCCAGCTTCAGGAGGGTGTCCTACAATGAGCAGTTCTTC.

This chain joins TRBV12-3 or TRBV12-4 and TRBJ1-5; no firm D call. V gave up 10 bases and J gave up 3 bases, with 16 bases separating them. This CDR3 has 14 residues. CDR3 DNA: TGTGCCACCGCCCCCGGGATTTTCAATCAGCCCCAGCATTTT. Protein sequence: CATAPGIFNQPQHF.

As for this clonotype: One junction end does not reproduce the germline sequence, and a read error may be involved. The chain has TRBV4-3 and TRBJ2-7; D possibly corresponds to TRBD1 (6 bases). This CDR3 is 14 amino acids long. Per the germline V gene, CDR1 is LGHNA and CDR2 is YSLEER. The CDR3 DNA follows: TGCGCCAGCGGCCAGGACAGCCTCTCCTACGAGCAGTACTTC. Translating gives CASGQDSLSYEQYF.

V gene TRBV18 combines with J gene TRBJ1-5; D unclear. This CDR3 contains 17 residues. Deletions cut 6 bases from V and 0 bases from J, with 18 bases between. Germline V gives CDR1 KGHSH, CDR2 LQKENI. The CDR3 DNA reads TGTGCCAGCTCGACCCCCGACGGCGGTTATAGCAATCAGCCCCAGCATTTT. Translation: CASSTPDGGYSNQPQHF. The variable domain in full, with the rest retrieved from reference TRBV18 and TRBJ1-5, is NAGVMQNPRHLVRRRGQEARLRCSPMKGHSHVYWYRQLPEEGLKFMVYLQKENIIDESGMPKERFSAEFPKEGPSILRIQQVVRGDSAAYFCASSTPDGGYSNQPQHFGDGTRLSIL.

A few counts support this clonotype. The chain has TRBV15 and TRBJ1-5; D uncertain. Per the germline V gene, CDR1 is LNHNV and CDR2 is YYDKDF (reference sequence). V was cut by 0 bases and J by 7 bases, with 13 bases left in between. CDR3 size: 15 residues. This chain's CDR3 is CATSRDQSGFQPQHF. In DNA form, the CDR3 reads TGTGCCACCAGCAGAGATCAGAGTGGATTCCAGCCCCAGCATTTT.

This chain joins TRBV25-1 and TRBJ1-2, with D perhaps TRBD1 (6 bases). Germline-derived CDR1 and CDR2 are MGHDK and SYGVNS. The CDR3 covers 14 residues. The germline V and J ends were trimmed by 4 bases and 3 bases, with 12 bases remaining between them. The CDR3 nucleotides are TGTGCCAGCAGTGCCCCGGAGGGGGACTATGGCTACACCTTC. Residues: CASSAPEGDYGYTF.

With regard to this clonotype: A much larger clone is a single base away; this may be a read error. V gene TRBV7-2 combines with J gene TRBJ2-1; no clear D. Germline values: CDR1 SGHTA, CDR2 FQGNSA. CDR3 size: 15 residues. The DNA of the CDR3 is TGTGTCAGCAGTCCCGGATCACGCTCCTACAATGAGCAGTTCTTC. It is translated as CVSSPGSRSYNEQFF.

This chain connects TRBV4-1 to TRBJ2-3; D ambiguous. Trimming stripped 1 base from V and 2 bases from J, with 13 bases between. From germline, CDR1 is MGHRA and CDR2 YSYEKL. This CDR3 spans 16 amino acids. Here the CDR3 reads CASSQGVEPSTDTQYF. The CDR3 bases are TGCGCCAGCAGCCAAGGGGTAGAGCCCTCCACAGATACGCAGTATTTT.

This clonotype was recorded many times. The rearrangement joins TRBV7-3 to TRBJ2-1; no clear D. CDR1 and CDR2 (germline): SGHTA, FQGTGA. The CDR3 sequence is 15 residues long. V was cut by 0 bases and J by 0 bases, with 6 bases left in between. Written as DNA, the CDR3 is TGTGCCAGCAGCTTAACTTCTGACTCCTACAATGAGCAGTTCTTC. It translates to CASSLTSDSYNEQFF.